The 24 T cell receptor beta chains presented below share a single source sample, sequenced in a study of T cell repertoires in aging, cancer and after chemotherapy (dated by TCRdb to between 2019 and 2020). Sequencing was performed on an Illumina MiSeq. Rearranged TRB sequences spanning V, D and J segments were amplified in a multiplex touch-down PCR with a mixed TRB-A/B primer pool. In-frame beta chains were kept once TCRdb had trimmed the public reads at Q25 with fastp and called clones with MiXCR. Rows with a matching CDR3 protein are joined into one entry that keeps the most common DNA and genes. The sample has 3,500 to 4,500 distinct CDR3 sequences on record, around 26% of them singletons. Together, the top ten hold around 20% of the sample. Instead of sorted cells or RNA, genomic DNA extracted from peripheral blood served as the source for amplifying TCR beta rearrangements. Specimen: blood. Every receptor here comes from a human donor with a solid tumor.

Only a few counts were recorded for this clonotype. J is TRBJ2-1 and V is TRBV7-2, with 9 bases lining up with TRBD2. Germline lookup yields CDR1 SGHTA and CDR2 FQGNSA. J lost 8 bases, V lost 7 bases, and 18 bases had no gene match. The CDR3 extends over 17 amino acids. CDR3 amino acids: CASITTPGGGAVYEQFF. For the CDR3, the DNA is TGTGCCAGCATCACAACACCCGGCGGGGGGGCTGTATATGAGCAGTTCTTC.

This clonotype appeared a single time. This CDR3 reads CASSSQRGDYNEQFF. The CDR3 coding sequence is TGTGCCAGCAGCTCTCAGCGGGGGGATTACAATGAGCAGTTCTTC. J is TRBJ2-1 and V is TRBV7-2, with 9 nucleotides matching TRBD2. This CDR3 region has 15 residues. V shed 4 bases, J shed 4 bases, and the junction held 5 bases outside the gene matches. The V gene's germline CDR1 is SGHTA and CDR2 FQGNSA.

This sequence joins TRBV19 and TRBJ2-7; D could derive from TRBD1 or TRBD2 (6 bases each). This CDR3 has 14 residues. CDR1 is LNHDA and CDR2 is SQIVND in the germline V gene (reference sequence). V lost 4 bases, J lost 2 bases, and 12 bases lay in between. The CDR3 protein is CASSTLRGAYEQYF. Written as DNA, the CDR3 is TGTGCCAGTAGTACCTTGAGGGGGGCCTACGAGCAGTACTTC.

In its sample, this clonotype is medium-sized. The V gene is TRBV19, the J gene TRBJ2-3; TRBD1 aligns across 10 bases. This CDR3 has 16 amino acids. Per germline, CDR1 LNHDA and CDR2 SQIVND (reference sequence). Trimming at V came to 3 bases and at J to 3 bases, leaving 6 bases not matched to a gene. This chain's CDR3 is CASSIGGTGVTDTQYF. The CDR3 DNA is TGTGCCAGTAGTATTGGGGGGACAGGGGTGACAGATACGCAGTATTTT. The whole variable domain, filled in from reference TRBV19 and TRBJ2-3, reads DGGITQSPKYLFRKEGQNVTLSCEQNLNHDAMYWYRQDPGQGLRLIYYSQIVNDFQKGDIAEGYSVSREKKESFPLTVTSAQKNPTAFYLCASSIGGTGVTDTQYFGPGTRLTVL.

This chain joins TRBV5-4 and TRBJ1-1; 8 bases fit TRBD1. In germline, CDR1 is SGHNT, CDR2 YYREEE (reference sequence). V shed 4 bases, J shed 6 bases, and the junction held 11 bases outside the gene matches. This CDR3 contains 15 residues. The CDR3 here is CASSRGQGLSSEAFF. In DNA, the CDR3 is TGTGCCAGCAGCCGAGGACAGGGTCTATCATCTGAAGCTTTCTTT.

This clonotype occurred once. The gene calls are TRBV7-2 and TRBJ1-5; D uncertain. The V end was cut by 1 base, the J end by 0 bases, with 7 bases between. This CDR3 is built from 15 residues. CDR1 is SGHTA, CDR2 FQGNSA, per germline. CDR3 in amino acids: CASSLEGYSNQPQHF. The CDR3 coding sequence is TGTGCCAGCAGCTTAGAAGGGTATAGCAATCAGCCCCAGCATTTT.

This chain uses TRBV18 with TRBJ1-1; no reliable D call. The CDR3 runs to 14 residues. Per the germline V gene, CDR1 is KGHSH and CDR2 is LQKENI. Between the trimmed V and J ends, which lost 5 bases and 2 bases, there was a span of 12 bases. The CDR3 sequence is CASSGFVGNTEAFF. The CDR3 bases are TGTGCCAGCTCAGGGTTTGTGGGAAACACTGAAGCTTTCTTT.

In its sample, this clonotype was seen a few times. The CDR3 spells CASSFPGGPDTQYF. CDR3 nucleotide sequence: TGCGCCAGCAGCTTCCCGGGGGGGCCTGATACGCAGTATTTT. This chain connects TRBV5-1 to TRBJ2-3; 8 nucleotides align to TRBD2. Germline V lookup: CDR1 SGHRS, CDR2 YFSETQ. The CDR3 is made up of 14 amino acids. V lost 2 bases, J lost 6 bases, and 5 bases stayed unmatched.

The rearrangement links TRBV20-1 to TRBJ1-5; TRBD1 aligns across 8 bases. Germline V CDR1 and CDR2: DFQATT, SNEGSKA (reference sequence). CDR3 length equals 14 residues. Trimming at V came to 4 bases and at J to 3 bases, leaving 5 bases not matched to a gene. CDR3 amino acids: CSATGQEPNQPQHF. The CDR3 DNA reads as TGCAGTGCTACGGGACAGGAACCCAATCAGCCCCAGCATTTT.

CDR3 DNA sequence: TGCGCCAGCAGCTTGGAGCGGACCGGGGAGCTGTTTTTT. Translating gives CASSLERTGELFF. V usage is TRBV5-1 and J usage is TRBJ2-2; TRBD2 is a possible D gene (5 bases). Germline V gives CDR1 SGHRS, CDR2 YFSETQ. The CDR3 is made up of 13 amino acids. Deletions cut 0 bases from V and 5 bases from J, with 5 bases between. Complete variable domain (other parts from reference TRBV5-1 and TRBJ2-2): KAGVTQTPRYLIKTRGQQVTLSCSPISGHRSVSWYQQTPGQGLQFLFEYFSETQRNKGNFPGRFSGRQFSNSRSEMNVSTLELGDSALYLCASSLERTGELFFGEGSRLTVL.

This clonotype is medium-sized by share. The chain couples TRBV19 to TRBJ2-7; D unresolved. V lost 2 bases and J lost 3, with 14 bases in between. Germline V gives CDR1 LNHDA, CDR2 SQIVND (reference sequence). The CDR3 has 15 amino acids. CDR3 coding DNA: TGTGCCAGTAGTATATCGTCTAGTCCATACTACGAGCAGTACTTC. This gives the protein CASSISSSPYYEQYF.

A few counts support this clonotype. The rearrangement uses TRBV7-2 and TRBJ2-7; 8 positions match TRBD1. The CDR3 is 16 amino acids. The ends lost 4 bases at V and 0 bases at J; junction bases unmatched: 8. From germline, CDR1 is SGHTA and CDR2 FQGNSA. This CDR3 is CASSSLTGQDSYEQYF. In DNA form, the CDR3 reads TGTGCCAGCAGCTCCCTGACGGGACAGGACTCCTACGAGCAGTACTTC.

This clonotype is labeled large. The chain uses TRBV7-6 and TRBJ2-5; D gene unclear. V was pared by 2 bases and J by 5 bases, with 6 bases between. Germline CDR1 SGHVS, CDR2 FNYEAQ. The CDR3 has 12 residues. CDR3 nucleotide sequence: TGTGCCAGCAGCTTACGTCTGGAGACCCAGTACTTC. Protein sequence: CASSLRLETQYF. Full variable domain (remainder filled in from reference TRBV7-6 and TRBJ2-5): GAGVSQSPRYKVTKRGQDVALRCDPISGHVSLYWYRQALGQGPEFLTYFNYEAQQDKSGLPNDRFSAERPEGSISTLTIQRTEQRDSAMYRCASSLRLETQYFGPGTRLLVL.

This clonotype was found a few times. This chain connects TRBV12-3 or TRBV12-4 to TRBJ1-1; D ambiguous. V lost 2 bases and J 6 bases, leaving 13 bases between the germline ends. The CDR3 totals 14 residues. The CDR3 DNA is TGTGCCAGCAGTTTAATAGGCGTAAGGCCTGAAGCTTTCTTT. Amino acid sequence: CASSLIGVRPEAFF.

This clonotype is judged medium-sized (0.01 to 0.1%). The V and J genes are TRBV6-5 and TRBJ1-2, with D tentatively TRBD1 (6 bases). The CDR3 has 13 amino acids. Trimming pared 6 bases from V and 2 bases from J, leaving 10 bases between. CDR1 and CDR2 (germline): MNHEY, SVGAGI. CDR3 sequence: CASRRGGNYGYTF. For the CDR3, the DNA is TGTGCCAGCAGGAGAGGGGGGAACTATGGCTACACCTTC.

Details on this clonotype: A read error may account for a junction end that differs from germline. The rearrangement joins TRBV18 to TRBJ1-5; no firm D call. Germline V gene lookup returns CDR1 KGHSH and CDR2 LQKENI. The CDR3 totals 13 residues. CDR3 DNA sequence: TGTGCCAGCTCACCCACAGAAGAACAGCCCCAGCAATTT. This translates into CASSPTEEQPQQF.

By share, this clonotype ranks as medium-sized. CDR3 nucleotides: TGTGCCAGCTCACCGGACCGAACCCCCGCGAACACCGGGGAGCTGTTTTTT. This sequence encodes CASSPDRTPANTGELFF. The rearrangement links TRBV18 to TRBJ2-2; D remains unclear. This CDR3 is built from 17 residues. Between the trimmed V and J ends, which lost 3 bases and 0 bases, there was a span of 14 bases. Germline CDR1 KGHSH, CDR2 LQKENI.

This chain's CDR3 is CSARPTGVYNSPLHF. The CDR3 nucleotides read TGCAGTGCCCGGCCCACGGGGGTATATAATTCACCCCTCCACTTT. The chain recombines TRBV20-1 with TRBJ1-6; a weak D match, TRBD1 (5 bases). CDR1 and CDR2 (germline): DFQATT, SNEGSKA (reference sequence). The CDR3 has 15 residues. V lost 6 bases to trimming and J lost 4 bases, with 16 bases between them.

The V and J genes are TRBV18 and TRBJ2-7, with D perhaps being TRBD1 or TRBD2 (7 bases each). The V end was cut by 5 bases, the J end by 3 bases, with 14 bases between. Germline V gives CDR1 KGHSH, CDR2 LQKENI. This CDR3 spans 14 amino acids. This CDR3 is CASSRQGGYYEQYF. CDR3 in DNA: TGTGCCAGCTCAAGACAGGGAGGGTACTACGAGCAGTACTTC.

The chain links TRBV4-2 to TRBJ2-7; D is uncertain. There are 15 residues in the CDR3. Germline lookup yields CDR1 LGHNA and CDR2 YNFKEQ. Trimming pared 0 bases from V and 2 bases from J, leaving 11 bases between. The CDR3 DNA reads as TGTGCCAGCAGCCAAGATCTCTCCTATACCTACGAGCAGTACTTC. Its protein product is CASSQDLSYTYEQYF.

The sample holds a few counts of this clonotype. The rearrangement joins TRBV24-1 to TRBJ2-1; TRBD2 matches 8 bases. The CDR3 totals 15 residues. J was trimmed by 10 bases and V by 0 bases; bases with no gene match: 7. CDR1 and CDR2 from the germline V gene are KGHDR and SFDVKD. This CDR3 reads CATSDLGTSTREQFF. In DNA form, the CDR3 reads TGTGCCACCAGTGATTTGGGGACTAGTACAAGGGAGCAGTTCTTC.

By sample fraction, this clonotype is medium-sized. The gene calls are TRBV19 and TRBJ2-3; no reliable D call. Trimming shortened V by 5 bases and J by 0 bases, and 3 bases separated the two germline ends. Germline V gene sequence: CDR1 LNHDA, CDR2 SQIVND (reference sequence). CDR3 size: 12 residues. In DNA, the CDR3 is TGTGCCAGTAGTCTCAGCACAGATACGCAGTATTTT. Protein product: CASSLSTDTQYF.

By share, this clonotype ranks as medium-sized. This chain connects TRBV29-1 to TRBJ1-3, with D perhaps matching TRBD1 (5 bases). This CDR3 region has 15 residues. From germline, CDR1 is SQVTM and CDR2 ANQGSEA. Trimming cost V 4 bases and J 0 bases, with 13 bases left between them. Here the CDR3 DNA reads TGCAGCGTTGGAGGAGGGACCGACTCTGGAAACACCATATATTTT. It specifies CSVGGGTDSGNTIYF.

By its share, this clonotype is medium-sized. The chain couples TRBV18 to TRBJ1-4; TRBD1 matches 8 bases. The CDR3 totals 14 residues. V trimming: 3 bases; J trimming: 8 bases; junction bases outside the gene matches: 5. Germline CDR1 reads KGHSH; CDR2 reads LQKENI. DNA for the CDR3: TGTGCCAGCTCACCTACAGGGGGTGAGGAAAAACTGTTTTTT. Residues: CASSPTGGEEKLFF.